This section outlines one T cell receptor beta chain sequence together with its context. This sample stems from a study of blood T cell repertoires in COVID-19. Whole-study context: Acute and convalescent COVID-19 specimens originated in the United States, Italy and Spain.

The CDR3 is 15 residues long. Germline CDR1 and CDR2: SGDLS and YYNGEE. J was trimmed by 6 bases and V by 0 bases; bases with no gene match: 1. The method was immunoSEQ multiplex PCR; TCRdb's version includes in-frame clones alone and lacks a portion of them. The sample holds approximately 260,000 clones, under 85% seen once. The J gene is TRBJ2-1, the V gene TRBV9; 12 bases are a match to TRBD2. The source material was peripheral blood. This receptor was identified in a woman aged 35 to 49 with active or convalescent COVID-19. CDR3 sequence (DNA): TGTGCCAGCAGCGTAGAGGGACTAGCGGGCAATGAGCAGTTCTTC. The encoded protein is CASSVEGLAGNEQFF.